This TCR beta chain was observed in a study of T cells in Graves' hyperthyroidism and ophthalmopathy. Amplification of TCR beta CDR3 regions used RNA as the template. Primed by the HTBI set, a first-round RT-PCR was run on the TCR CDR3. TCRdb reprocessed the multiplex PCR reads with MiXCR, giving one entry per CDR3 protein. The data hold around 700,000 distinct CDR3 sequences, with under 20% observed a single time. In its sample, this clonotype was seen many times. Lactation, pregnancy, other autoimmune disease or uncontrolled infection excluded patients. The CDR3 is 13 residues long. Trimming took off 1 base at V and 5 bases at J, with 11 bases between the two ends. Germline V gene sequence: CDR1 GTSNPN, CDR2 SVGIG (reference sequence).

The sequenced sample consisted of blood. V is TRBV30 and J is TRBJ2-5, with D possibly being TRBD2 (7 bases). This receptor was taken from a woman aged 45-65 years with Graves' hyperthyroidism that later progressed to Graves' ophthalmopathy. The CDR3 spells CAWSAGGRETQYF. CDR3 in DNA: TGTGCCTGGAGTGCGGGGGGCCGGGAGACCCAGTACTTC.